This T cell receptor (beta chain) was captured in a study of control samples from healthy donors and cancer patients. Sequencing used immunoSEQ multiplex PCR; TCRdb keeps in-frame clones, though not all of them. The profile shows approximately 150,000 clones, roughly 93% of them singletons. Trimming pared 0 bases from V and 0 bases from J, leaving 9 bases between. The V gene's germline CDR1 is WSHSY and CDR2 SAAADI. This CDR3 comprises 16 residues. V usage is TRBV10-2 and J usage is TRBJ2-1; D not resolved. The clonotype comes from a man in his late teens or twenties in good health. The sequenced sample consisted of blood. CDR3 loop: CASSESGGSSYNEQFF. The CDR3 DNA reads TGCGCCAGCAGTGAGTCTGGCGGTAGCTCCTACAATGAGCAGTTCTTC.